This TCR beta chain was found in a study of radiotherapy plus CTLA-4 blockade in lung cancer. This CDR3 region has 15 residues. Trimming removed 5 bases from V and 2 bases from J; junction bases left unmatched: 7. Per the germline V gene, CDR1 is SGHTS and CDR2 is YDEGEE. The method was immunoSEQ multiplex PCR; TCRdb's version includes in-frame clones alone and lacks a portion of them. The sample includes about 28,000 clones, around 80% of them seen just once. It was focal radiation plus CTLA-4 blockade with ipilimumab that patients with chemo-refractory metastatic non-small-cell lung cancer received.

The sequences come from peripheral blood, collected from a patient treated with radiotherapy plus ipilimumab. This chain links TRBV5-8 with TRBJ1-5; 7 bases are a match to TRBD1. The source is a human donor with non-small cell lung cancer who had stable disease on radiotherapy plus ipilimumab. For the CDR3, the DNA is TGTGCCAGCAGGGAACGGACAGGCCGCAATCAGCCCCAGCATTTT. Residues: CASRERTGRNQPQHF.